The 4 T cell receptor beta chains below all came from one sample that was sequenced in a study of early T cells in non-severe SARS-CoV-2 infection. TCRdb itself ran the 5' RACE reads through MiXCR, one entry per CDR3 protein. The table has 35,000 to 45,000 distinct CDR3 sequences, over 9% seen once. The sample taken for sequencing was whole blood. Every receptor here comes from an adult who was a healthcare worker with PCR-confirmed SARS-CoV-2 infection or an uninfected control (not recorded which).

This clonotype was seen repeatedly, ten times or more. The rearrangement links TRBV29-1 to TRBJ2-7, with D unresolved. V lost 2 bases, J lost 6 bases, and 8 bases lay in between. Germline assignment: CDR1 SQVTM and CDR2 ANQGSEA. This CDR3 spans 11 amino acids. The CDR3 here is CSVEILGEQYF. CDR3 coding DNA: TGCAGCGTTGAAATTCTGGGCGAGCAGTACTTC.

By share, this clonotype ranks as medium-sized. The genes are TRBV29-1 and TRBJ1-3, with D possibly TRBD1 on 5 matching bases. Germline CDR1 is SQVTM and CDR2 is ANQGSEA. V was trimmed by 5 bases and J by 4 bases, leaving 12 bases between them. CDR3 size: 13 residues. CDR3 sequence reads: CSVSQGSGNTIYF. The DNA for the CDR3 is TGCAGCGTTTCTCAGGGCTCCGGAAACACCATATATTTT.

The rearrangement joins TRBV6-5 to TRBJ1-6; D not resolved. Germline loops: CDR1 MNHEY, CDR2 SVGAGI. With 8 bases removed from V and 3 bases from J, the gap between germline ends came to 11 bases. This CDR3 region has 14 residues. This CDR3 reads CASRPGLYNSPLHF. CDR3 in DNA: TGTGCCAGCCGGCCGGGCCTCTATAATTCACCCCTCCACTTT.

V usage is TRBV5-1 and J usage is TRBJ2-1; maybe TRBD2 (6 bases). CDR3 length equals 14 residues. In germline, CDR1 is SGHRS, CDR2 YFSETQ. The ends were cut back, 6 bases at V and 5 bases at J, with 15 bases in the middle. CDR3 protein: CASTGGVTNNEQFF. CDR3 bases: TGCGCCAGCACCGGCGGGGTGACCAACAATGAGCAGTTCTTC.